This T cell receptor (beta chain) was profiled in a study of CD8+ T cells in alopecia areata. Background on the study: Those treated were given oral tofacitinib at 5 to 10 mg twice daily. Tofacitinib continued for 6 to 18 months and was then withheld for 6 months.

The CDR3 loop spans 13 amino acids. V lost 5 bases, J lost 5 bases, and 10 bases lay in between. CDR1 is SGHTA and CDR2 is FQGNSA in the germline V gene. Extracted RNA was reverse transcribed, and the resulting cDNA served as sequencing template. TCRdb's table, derived via immunoSEQ multiplex PCR, lists solely in-frame clones and lacks some. The sample carries hundreds of thousands of clones, 60% recorded once. The study, taken as a whole, reports: Sharing of TCR sequences between patients (possibly for HLA-related reasons) was less clear than in mice.

This clone was detected once. Its matching antigen is unknown. The treatment is: oral pan-JAK inhibitor, 5-10 mg twice daily. V usage is TRBV7-2 and J usage is TRBJ1-5; D is undetermined. This clonotype was sampled from a human donor with alopecia areata. Source: CD4+ T cells sorted from blood, taken around week 54, from a patient treated with tofacitinib. CDR3 loop: CASSQDVYQPQHF. CDR3 DNA sequence: TGTGCCAGCAGCCAGGACGTTTATCAGCCCCAGCATTTT. The full variable domain, rest sourced from reference TRBV7-2 and TRBJ1-5, is GAGVSQSPSNKVTEKGKDVELRCDPISGHTALYWYRQSLGQGLEFLIYFQGNSAPDKSGLPSDRFSAERTGGSVSTLTIQRTQQEDSAVYLCASSQDVYQPQHFGDGTRLSIL.